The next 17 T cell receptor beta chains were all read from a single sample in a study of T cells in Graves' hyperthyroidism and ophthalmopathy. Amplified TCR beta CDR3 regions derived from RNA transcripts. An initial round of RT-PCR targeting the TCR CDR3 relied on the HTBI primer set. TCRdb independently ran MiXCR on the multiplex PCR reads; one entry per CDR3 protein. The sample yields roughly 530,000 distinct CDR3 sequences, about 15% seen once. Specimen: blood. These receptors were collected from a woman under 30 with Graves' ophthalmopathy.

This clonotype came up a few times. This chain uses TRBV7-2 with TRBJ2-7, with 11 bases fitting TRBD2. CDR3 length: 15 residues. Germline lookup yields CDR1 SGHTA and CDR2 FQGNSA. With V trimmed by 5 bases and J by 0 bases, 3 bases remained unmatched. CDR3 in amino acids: CASSALAGVSYEQYF. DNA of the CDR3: TGTGCCAGCAGCGCACTAGCGGGAGTCTCCTACGAGCAGTACTTC.

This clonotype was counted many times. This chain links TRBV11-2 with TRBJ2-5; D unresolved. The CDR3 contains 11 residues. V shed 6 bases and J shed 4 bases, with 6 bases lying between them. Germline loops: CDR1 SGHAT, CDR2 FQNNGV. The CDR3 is CASRNLETQYF. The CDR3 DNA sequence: TGTGCCAGCAGAAATCTAGAGACCCAGTACTTC.

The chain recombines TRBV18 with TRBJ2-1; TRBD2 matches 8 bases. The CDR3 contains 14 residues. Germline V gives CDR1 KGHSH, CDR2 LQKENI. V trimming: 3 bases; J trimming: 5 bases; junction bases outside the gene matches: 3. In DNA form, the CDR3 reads TGTGCCAGCTCACCTCTTAGCGGGAACAATGAGCAGTTCTTC. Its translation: CASSPLSGNNEQFF.

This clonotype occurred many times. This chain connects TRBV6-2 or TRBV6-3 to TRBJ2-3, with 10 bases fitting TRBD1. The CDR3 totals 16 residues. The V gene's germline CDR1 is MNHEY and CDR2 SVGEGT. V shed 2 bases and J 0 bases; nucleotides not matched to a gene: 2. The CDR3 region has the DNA TGTGCCAGCAGTTACGGGACAGGGGTGAGCACAGATACGCAGTATTTT. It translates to CASSYGTGVSTDTQYF.

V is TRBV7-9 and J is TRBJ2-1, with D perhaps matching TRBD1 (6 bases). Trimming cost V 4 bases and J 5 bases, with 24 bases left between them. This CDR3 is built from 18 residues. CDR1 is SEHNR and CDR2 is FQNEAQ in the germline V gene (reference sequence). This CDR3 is CASSSATNRVRENNEQFF. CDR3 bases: TGTGCCAGCAGCTCAGCAACAAACAGGGTTAGAGAAAACAATGAGCAGTTCTTC.

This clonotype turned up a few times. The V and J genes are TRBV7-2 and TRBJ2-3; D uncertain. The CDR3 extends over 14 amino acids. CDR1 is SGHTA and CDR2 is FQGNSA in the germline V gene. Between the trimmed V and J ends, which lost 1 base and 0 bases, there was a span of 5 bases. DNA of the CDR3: TGTGCCAGCAGCTTAGGGGTTAGCACAGATACGCAGTATTTT. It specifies CASSLGVSTDTQYF.

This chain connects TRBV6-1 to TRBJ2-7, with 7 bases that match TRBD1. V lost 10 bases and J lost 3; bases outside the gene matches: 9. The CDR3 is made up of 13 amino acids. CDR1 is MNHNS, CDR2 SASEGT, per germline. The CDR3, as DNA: TGTGCCACCTGGGACAGTAGCCTCTACGAGCAGTACTTC. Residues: CATWDSSLYEQYF.

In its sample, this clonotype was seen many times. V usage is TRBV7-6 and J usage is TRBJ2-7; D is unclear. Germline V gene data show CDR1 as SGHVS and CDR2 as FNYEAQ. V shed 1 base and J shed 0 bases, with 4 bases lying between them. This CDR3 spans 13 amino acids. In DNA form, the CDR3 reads TGTGCCAGCAGCTTAGGGGACTCCTACGAGCAGTACTTC. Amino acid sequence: CASSLGDSYEQYF.

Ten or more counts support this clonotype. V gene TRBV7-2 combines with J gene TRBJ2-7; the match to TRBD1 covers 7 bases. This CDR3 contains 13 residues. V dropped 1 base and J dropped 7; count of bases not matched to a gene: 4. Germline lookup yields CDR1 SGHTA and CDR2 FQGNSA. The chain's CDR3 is CASSLVSGGEQYF. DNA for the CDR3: TGTGCCAGCAGCTTAGTTTCAGGGGGAGAGCAGTACTTC.

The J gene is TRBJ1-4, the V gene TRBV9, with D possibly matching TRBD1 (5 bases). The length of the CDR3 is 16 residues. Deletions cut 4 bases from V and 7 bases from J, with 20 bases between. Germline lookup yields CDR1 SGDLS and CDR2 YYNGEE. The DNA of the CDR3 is TGTGCCAGCAGCCCCTGGGACTCTCCCGGGAGTGAAAAACTGTTTTTT. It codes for CASSPWDSPGSEKLFF. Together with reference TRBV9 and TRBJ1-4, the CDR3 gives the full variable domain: DSGVTQTPKHLITATGQRVTLRCSPRSGDLSVYWYQQSLDQGLQFLIQYYNGEERAKGNILERFSAQQFPDLHSELNLSSLELGDSALYFCASSPWDSPGSEKLFFGSGTQLSVL.

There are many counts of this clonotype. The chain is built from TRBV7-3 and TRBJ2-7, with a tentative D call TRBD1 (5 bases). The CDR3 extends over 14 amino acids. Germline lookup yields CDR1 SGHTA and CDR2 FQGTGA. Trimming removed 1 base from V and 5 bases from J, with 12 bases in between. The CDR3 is CASSLIPGLDEQYF. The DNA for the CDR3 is TGTGCCAGCAGCTTAATCCCAGGGCTCGACGAGCAGTACTTC.

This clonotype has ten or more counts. The CDR3 region is CASSFRDRGSYEQYF. Here the CDR3 DNA reads TGTGCCAGCAGTTTCCGCGACCGGGGGAGCTACGAGCAGTACTTC. The chain recombines TRBV6-1 with TRBJ2-7; perhaps TRBD2 as D (6 bases). This CDR3 is 15 amino acids long. V shed 5 bases and J shed 3 bases, with 17 bases lying between them. CDR1 is MNHNS and CDR2 is SASEGT in the germline V gene.

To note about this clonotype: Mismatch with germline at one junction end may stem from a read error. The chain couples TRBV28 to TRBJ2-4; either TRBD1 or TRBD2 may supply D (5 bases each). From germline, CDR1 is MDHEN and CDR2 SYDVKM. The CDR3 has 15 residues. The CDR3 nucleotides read TGTGCCAGCCGCCCCCCAGGGACGGCCAAAGACATTCAGTACTTC. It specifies CASRPPGTAKDIQYF.

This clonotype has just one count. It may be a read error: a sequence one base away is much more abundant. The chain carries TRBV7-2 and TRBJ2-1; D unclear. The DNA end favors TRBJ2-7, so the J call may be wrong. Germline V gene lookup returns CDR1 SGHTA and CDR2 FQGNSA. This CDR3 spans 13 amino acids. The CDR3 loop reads CASTQSSYNEQYF. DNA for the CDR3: TGTGCCAGCACCCAGAGCTCCTACAATGAGCAGTACTTC.

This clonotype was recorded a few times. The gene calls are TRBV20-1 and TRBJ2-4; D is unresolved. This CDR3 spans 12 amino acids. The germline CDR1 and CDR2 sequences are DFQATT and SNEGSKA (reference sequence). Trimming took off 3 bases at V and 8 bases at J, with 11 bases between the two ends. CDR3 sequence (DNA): TGCAGTGCTAGTCGGCCTGTTGACATTCAGTACTTC. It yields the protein CSASRPVDIQYF.

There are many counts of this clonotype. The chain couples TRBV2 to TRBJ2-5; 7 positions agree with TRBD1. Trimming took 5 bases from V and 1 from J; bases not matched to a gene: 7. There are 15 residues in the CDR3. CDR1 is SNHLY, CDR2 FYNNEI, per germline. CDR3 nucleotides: TGTGCCAGCAGTACTCAGACAGGGATCCAAGAGACCCAGTACTTC. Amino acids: CASSTQTGIQETQYF.

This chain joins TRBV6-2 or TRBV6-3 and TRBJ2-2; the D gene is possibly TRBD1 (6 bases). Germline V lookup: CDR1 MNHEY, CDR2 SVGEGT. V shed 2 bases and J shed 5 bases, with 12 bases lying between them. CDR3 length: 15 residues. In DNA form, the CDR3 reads TGTGCCAGCAGTTACGCACAGGGCGCGACCGGGGAGCTGTTTTTT. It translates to CASSYAQGATGELFF.